This T cell receptor (beta chain) came from a study of blood T cell repertoires in COVID-19. The CDR3 contains 14 residues. Germline assignment: CDR1 LGHDT and CDR2 YNNKEL (reference sequence). Trimming took 5 bases from V and 3 from J; bases not matched to a gene: 3. Per the authors' pipeline: Amplifying reference gene primers gave estimates of nucleated cell counts. Produced via immunoSEQ multiplex PCR; TCRdb's table is partial and in-frame only. D and trimming come from the DNA, and the V and J calls and clone size come from that table. The sample holds roughly 250,000 clones, around 87% seen once.

The sequenced sample consisted of peripheral blood. The sequence derives from a woman between 45 and 65 years old with acute or convalescent COVID-19. The chain combines TRBV3-1 (or the pseudogene TRBV3-2) with TRBJ2-7, with 11 bases aligning to TRBD2. CDR3 sequence (DNA): TGTGCCAGCAGCAAGCTAGCGGGAGGCTACGAGCAGTACTTC. Translating gives CASSKLAGGYEQYF.